Listed below are T cell receptor beta chains from one sample, sequenced in a study of T cells after yellow fever vaccination. TCRdb analysed the 5' RACE reads with MiXCR anew, one entry per CDR3 protein. The sample lists over 65,000 distinct CDR3 sequences, 13% occurring once. The starting material was CD8+ T cells not binding an NS4B(214-222) dextramer, sorted from PBMCs, obtained 21 days after the first yellow fever vaccination. The receptor set was obtained from a man aged 18 to 30 who received the YFV17D yellow fever vaccine. Both conserved end residues are part of each CDR3. The D gene is left open where the match is weak.

>TRBJ2-3|TRBV7-2|.
CASSLAGFTDTQYF
>TRBJ2-1|TRBV12-3/TRBV12-4|.
CASSPSAYNEQFF
>TRBJ2-3|TRBV27|.
CASSPPSTDTQYF
>TRBJ2-1|TRBV19|.
CASSIEEGLNEQFF
>TRBJ2-3|TRBV3-1|.
CASSQEGYTDTQYF
>TRBJ2-7|TRBV7-9|TRBD2
CASSPGGHGYEQYF
>TRBJ2-5|TRBV4-1|.
CASSQDRYGLETQYF
>TRBJ2-1|TRBV7-6|TRBD2
CASSRTSGGDNEQFF
>TRBJ1-1|TRBV7-9|TRBD1
CASSLTGQGTEAFF
>TRBJ2-1|TRBV29-1|.
CSVVRRGANNEQFF
>TRBJ2-3|TRBV4-3|.
CASSQRWLGGTDTQYF
>TRBJ2-7|TRBV29-1|.
CSASTILYEQYF
>TRBJ1-4|TRBV29-1|.
CSVERGEEKLFF
>TRBJ1-1|TRBV5-1|TRBD1
CASSYRTGENTEAFF